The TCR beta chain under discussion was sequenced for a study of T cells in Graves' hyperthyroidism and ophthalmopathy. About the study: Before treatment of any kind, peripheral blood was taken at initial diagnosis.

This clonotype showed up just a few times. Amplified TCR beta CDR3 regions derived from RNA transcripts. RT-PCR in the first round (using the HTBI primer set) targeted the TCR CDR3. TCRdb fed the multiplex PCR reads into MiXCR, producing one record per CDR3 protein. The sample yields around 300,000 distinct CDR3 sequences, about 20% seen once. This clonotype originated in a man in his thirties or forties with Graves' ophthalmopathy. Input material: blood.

The CDR3 reads CSVLSGQNNEQFF. CDR3 coding DNA: TGCAGCGTCCTCTCCGGGCAAAACAATGAGCAGTTCTTC. The chain uses TRBV29-1 and TRBJ2-1; the D is unclear. Trimming stripped 6 bases from V and 5 bases from J, with 14 bases between. The germline V gene has CDR1 SQVTM and CDR2 ANQGSEA. There are 13 residues in the CDR3.